This T cell receptor beta chain emerged from a study of control samples from healthy donors and cancer patients. Clones were sequenced by immunoSEQ multiplex PCR, and TCRdb holds only the in-frame ones, with some missing. The sample includes about 15,000 clones, roughly 91% of them seen just once. A single count supports this clone. The sample carries other DNA sequences with the same CDR3. CDR1 SGHVS and CDR2 FNYEAQ come from the germline V gene. V was cut by 2 bases and J by 0 bases, with 11 bases left in between. CDR3 length: 15 amino acids. This clonotype was obtained from a man in his sixties with head and neck cancer. V gene TRBV7-6 combines with J gene TRBJ2-7; D may be TRBD1 (6 bases). What was sequenced was PBMCs. The CDR3 reads CASSLRGGSSYEQYF. CDR3 in DNA: TGTGCCAGCAGCTTACGAGGGGGTTCCTCCTACGAGCAGTACTTC.